A selection of T cell receptor beta chains follows, all from one sample in a study of blood T cells in healthy people across ages. TCRdb re-called the 5' RACE reads through MiXCR, storing one row per CDR3 protein. The repertoire has over 600,000 distinct CDR3 sequences, 35% to 50% of them found once; the top ten carry approximately 18%. Material for sequencing was blood. The receptors stem from a man aged 80 or over in good health. CDR3s include the opening cysteine and the closing phenylalanine or tryptophan. A D gene is named only where the DNA matches it firmly. Where a row states a size, it is once, few, many or the class of an expanded clone; other rows omit it.

CDR3aa: CASSLEAGGPYEQFF
CDR3nt: TGCGCCAGCAGCTTGGAAGCGGGAGGGCCGTATGAGCAGTTCTTC
j_gene: TRBJ2-1
v_gene: TRBV5-1
d_gene: TRBD2
abundance: .

CDR3aa: CSVDGVITDTQYF
CDR3nt: TGCAGCGTTGATGGAGTGATCACAGATACGCAGTATTTT
j_gene: TRBJ2-3
v_gene: TRBV29-1
d_gene: .
abundance: .

CDR3aa: CATGGGSPDTQYF
CDR3nt: TGTGCCACCGGAGGAGGGTCCCCAGATACGCAGTATTTT
j_gene: TRBJ2-3
v_gene: TRBV24-1
d_gene: .
abundance: few

CDR3aa: CASSLVGSHNEQYF
CDR3nt: TGTGCCAGCAGTTTAGTGGGAAGTCATAACGAGCAGTACTTC
j_gene: TRBJ2-7
v_gene: TRBV12-3/TRBV12-4
d_gene: .
abundance: .

CDR3aa: CASSPFLRTGGGTGANVLTF
CDR3nt: TGTGCCAGCAGTCCATTCCTAAGGACAGGTGGTGGGACTGGGGCCAACGTCCTGACTTTC
j_gene: TRBJ2-6
v_gene: TRBV28
d_gene: TRBD1
abundance: .

CDR3aa: CSATTKKTAGVGYEEYF
CDR3nt: TGCAGTGCTACTACAAAAAAAACAGCGGGAGTTGGGTACGAGGAGTACTTC
j_gene: TRBJ2-5
v_gene: TRBV20-1
d_gene: TRBD2
abundance: .

CDR3aa: CSVEGAQGRTTQYF
CDR3nt: TGCAGCGTTGAGGGAGCTCAGGGTAGAACTACGCAGTATTTT
j_gene: TRBJ2-3
v_gene: TRBV29-1
d_gene: .
abundance: .

CDR3aa: CASSLPTGGKFF
CDR3nt: TGTGCCAGCAGTTTACCAACAGGGGGAAAATTCTTC
j_gene: TRBJ2-1
v_gene: TRBV12-3/TRBV12-4
d_gene: TRBD1
abundance: .

CDR3aa: CASSSAEYTEAFF
CDR3nt: TGTGCCAGCAGTTCGGCGGAGTACACTGAAGCTTTCTTT
j_gene: TRBJ1-1
v_gene: TRBV12-3/TRBV12-4
d_gene: .
abundance: .

CDR3aa: CASSSDTWTSGSFYNEQFF
CDR3nt: TGCGCCAGCAGCTCAGACACCTGGACTAGCGGGAGTTTCTACAATGAGCAGTTCTTC
j_gene: TRBJ2-1
v_gene: TRBV5-1
d_gene: TRBD2
abundance: .

CDR3aa: CASNLGAANSPLHF
CDR3nt: TGTGCCAGCAACCTTGGGGCAGCTAATTCACCCCTCCACTTT
j_gene: TRBJ1-6
v_gene: TRBV9
d_gene: .
abundance: few

CDR3aa: CASARTSGSAGANVLTF
CDR3nt: TGTGCCAGCGCCCGGACTAGCGGGAGTGCGGGGGCCAACGTCCTGACTTTC
j_gene: TRBJ2-6
v_gene: TRBV28
d_gene: TRBD2
abundance: .

CDR3aa: CASIQNSIGANQETQYF
CDR3nt: TGTGCCAGCATCCAAAATTCTATCGGGGCAAACCAAGAGACCCAGTACTTC
j_gene: TRBJ2-5
v_gene: TRBV7-2
d_gene: .
abundance: few

CDR3aa: CASSLPKEGKNIQYF
CDR3nt: TGTGCCAGCAGCTTACCCAAAGAGGGCAAAAACATTCAGTACTTC
j_gene: TRBJ2-4
v_gene: TRBV7-2
d_gene: .
abundance: many

CDR3aa: CASSADRGTDTQYF
CDR3nt: TGTGCCAGCAGCGCCGACAGGGGGACAGATACGCAGTATTTT
j_gene: TRBJ2-3
v_gene: TRBV9
d_gene: TRBD1
abundance: .

CDR3aa: CASSQETGTGNEKLFF
CDR3nt: TGTGCCAGCAGCCAAGAGACCGGGACAGGGAATGAAAAACTGTTTTTT
j_gene: TRBJ1-4
v_gene: TRBV4-2
d_gene: TRBD1
abundance: few

CDR3aa: CASSPTRESTDTQYF
CDR3nt: TGTGCCAGCAGCCCTACCCGGGAAAGCACAGATACGCAGTATTTT
j_gene: TRBJ2-3
v_gene: TRBV7-2
d_gene: .
abundance: many

CDR3aa: CASSSGLAGGSYEQFF
CDR3nt: TGTGCCAGCAGTTCCGGACTAGCGGGAGGTTCATATGAGCAGTTCTTC
j_gene: TRBJ2-1
v_gene: TRBV12-3/TRBV12-4
d_gene: TRBD2
abundance: few

CDR3aa: CASTIALPPYEQYF
CDR3nt: TGTGCCAGCACCATAGCCCTGCCCCCCTACGAGCAGTACTTC
j_gene: TRBJ2-7
v_gene: TRBV6-2/TRBV6-3
d_gene: .
abundance: .

CDR3aa: CAISESATGSNQPQHF
CDR3nt: TGTGCCATCAGTGAGTCGGCAACGGGGAGCAATCAGCCTCAGCATTTT
j_gene: TRBJ1-5
v_gene: TRBV10-3
d_gene: .
abundance: .

CDR3aa: CSAIPAGVYNEQFF
CDR3nt: TGCAGTGCTATCCCAGCGGGAGTCTACAATGAGCAGTTCTTC
j_gene: TRBJ2-1
v_gene: TRBV20-1
d_gene: TRBD2
abundance: .

CDR3aa: CSGEGGLGQQNTEAFF
CDR3nt: TGCAGCGGGGAGGGGGGCCTGGGTCAGCAGAACACTGAAGCTTTCTTT
j_gene: TRBJ1-1
v_gene: TRBV29-1
d_gene: .
abundance: .

CDR3aa: CASSKARGADSSSYNEQFF
CDR3nt: TGTGCCAGCAGCAAAGCCAGGGGCGCAGATTCGAGCTCCTACAATGAGCAGTTCTTC
j_gene: TRBJ2-1
v_gene: TRBV21-1
d_gene: .
abundance: .

CDR3aa: CASSYDRGQGGYTF
CDR3nt: TGTGCCAGCAGCTATGACAGGGGGCAAGGTGGCTACACCTTC
j_gene: TRBJ1-2
v_gene: TRBV3-1
d_gene: TRBD1
abundance: few

CDR3aa: CAIREGVSRAQYF
CDR3nt: TGTGCCATCAGGGAGGGGGTTTCCAGGGCCCAGTACTTC
j_gene: TRBJ2-5
v_gene: TRBV10-3
d_gene: .
abundance: .

CDR3aa: CASSLAGQGAYEQYF
CDR3nt: TGTGCCAGCAGCTTAGCGGGACAAGGGGCCTACGAGCAGTACTTC
j_gene: TRBJ2-7
v_gene: TRBV7-9
d_gene: .
abundance: many

CDR3aa: CASSLAHGEQYF
CDR3nt: TGTGCCAGCAGCTTAGCCCACGGCGAGCAGTACTTC
j_gene: TRBJ2-7
v_gene: TRBV7-2
d_gene: .
abundance: .